These 25 T cell receptor beta chains were all obtained from the same sample, sequenced in a study of response to subunit inactivated influenza vaccine. TCRdb re-called the RT-PCR reads with MiXCR, one entry per CDR3 protein. This sample has 400,000 to 550,000 distinct CDR3 sequences, with roughly 23% found just once. The sample here was CD4+ T cells sorted from PBMCs, taken 5 to 6 days after vaccination. All receptors derive from a man aged 50 to 59 who received an inactivated influenza vaccine.

This clonotype was seen a handful of times. One end of the junction fails to match germline, which may point to a read error. V usage is TRBV20-1 and J usage is TRBJ2-7, with TRBD2 as a possible D gene (5 bases). This CDR3 spans 13 amino acids. CDR1 is DFQATT and CDR2 is SNEGSKA in the germline V gene (reference sequence). CDR3 sequence (DNA): TGCAGCGCTAACCCCACGAGGGCCTACGAGCAGTACTTC. This gives the protein CSANPTRAYEQYF.

This clonotype came up once. The chain couples TRBV4-2 to TRBJ2-2; 9 nucleotides match TRBD2. CDR3 length equals 17 residues. The germline V gene encodes CDR1 LGHNA and CDR2 YNFKEQ. V trimming: 3 bases; J trimming: 0 bases; junction bases outside the gene matches: 5. The CDR3 bases are TGTGCCAGCAGCCACGCCGGACTAGCGCCGAACACCGGGGAGCTGTTTTTT. Translating gives CASSHAGLAPNTGELFF.

Only a few counts were recorded for this clonotype. The CDR3 reads CASSLVGDTIYF. Here the CDR3 DNA reads TGCGCCAGCAGCTTGGTGGGAGACACCATATATTTT. The rearrangement uses TRBV5-1 and TRBJ1-3, with D hard to call. The CDR3 sequence is 12 residues long. Germline values: CDR1 SGHRS, CDR2 YFSETQ. The V and J ends lost 0 bases and 8 bases respectively, with 6 bases between them.

As for this clonotype: Being one base from a much bigger clone, this may be a read error. The gene calls are TRBV4-1 and TRBJ2-3, with TRBD2 matching over 8 bases. CDR1 is MGHRA and CDR2 is YSYEKL in the germline V gene. The CDR3 contains 15 residues. The CDR3 DNA follows: TGCGCCAGCAGCCAGGGACGGGGGGGCACAGATACGCAGTCTTTT. This sequence encodes CASSQGRGGTDTQSF.

This rearrangement joins TRBV19 to TRBJ2-6; D may match TRBD1 or TRBD2 (5 bases each). The CDR3 length is 18 residues. Germline V lookup: CDR1 LNHDA, CDR2 SQIVND (reference sequence). The germline V and J ends were trimmed by 3 bases and 3 bases, with 18 bases remaining between them. For the CDR3, the DNA is TGTGCCAGTAGTATGACGACCGGTGGGGGTAATGGGGCCAACGTCCTGACTTTC. Residues: CASSMTTGGGNGANVLTF.

In this sample, this clonotype turned up a few times. The chain is built from TRBV6-5 and TRBJ1-6; 7 nucleotides match TRBD1. Germline CDR1 and CDR2: MNHEY and SVGAGI. V trimming: 5 bases; J trimming: 0 bases; junction bases outside the gene matches: 7. This CDR3 comprises 17 residues. Here the CDR3 reads CASSHRGRSSYNSPLHF. The CDR3 DNA reads TGTGCCAGCAGTCACAGGGGCAGAAGCTCCTATAATTCACCCCTCCACTTT.

The chain carries TRBV5-5 and TRBJ2-3; 7 positions agree with TRBD2. Germline lookup yields CDR1 SGHKS and CDR2 YYEKEE (reference sequence). The trim removed 0 bases at V and 4 bases at J, leaving 5 bases unmatched. This CDR3 is built from 15 residues. The CDR3 region is CASSLGTSRSDTQYF. CDR3 bases: TGTGCCAGCAGCTTGGGGACTAGTCGTTCAGATACGCAGTATTTT.

J is TRBJ2-7 and V is TRBV6-6, with 7 positions matching TRBD1. Germline assignment: CDR1 MNHNY and CDR2 SVGAGI (reference sequence). The CDR3 has 13 amino acids. Germline trimming cut 4 bases from V and 5 bases from J; bases unmatched to any gene: 5. CDR3 amino acids: CASSWRQGDEQYF. The CDR3 DNA follows: TGTGCCAGCAGTTGGCGACAGGGCGACGAGCAGTACTTC.

The chain joins TRBV6-2 or TRBV6-3 to TRBJ2-2; the match to TRBD2 covers 14 bases. This CDR3 has 20 amino acids. CDR1 is MNHEY, CDR2 SVGEGT, per germline. V lost 4 bases to trimming and J lost 1 base; unmatched junction nucleotides: 11. DNA for the CDR3: TGTGCCAGCAGTTCTTCCGCCGGGACTAGCGGGAGAGGGAACACCGGGGAGCTGTTTTTT. Its translation: CASSSSAGTSGRGNTGELFF.

Only a few counts were recorded for this clonotype. The V gene is TRBV7-2, the J gene TRBJ2-1; possibly TRBD1 or TRBD2 for D (6 bases each). The V gene lost 5 bases and the J gene lost 13 bases, with 15 bases spanning the gap. This CDR3 is 12 amino acids long. CDR1 is SGHTA and CDR2 is FQGNSA in the germline V gene. The CDR3 DNA follows: TGTGCCAGCAGCATATTAGGGGGGCCCCAGTTCTTC. Translating gives CASSILGGPQFF.

The V call is TRBV18, the J call TRBJ2-7; TRBD1 is a possible D gene (5 bases). Germline V gives CDR1 KGHSH, CDR2 LQKENI. CDR3 size: 14 residues. Trimming pared 4 bases from V and 3 bases from J, leaving 13 bases between. The CDR3 nucleotides are TGTGCCAGCTCACAGGTCCAGGGCCTCTACGAGCAGTACTTC. Translated, it gives CASSQVQGLYEQYF.

This clonotype occurred once. V and J are TRBV7-8 and TRBJ2-1, with D perhaps TRBD1 or TRBD2 (6 bases each). CDR1 and CDR2 from the germline V gene are SGHVS and FQNEAQ. The CDR3 is 13 amino acids. V dropped 3 bases and J dropped 8 bases, with 11 bases sitting between them. The CDR3 spells CASSFYGGYEQFF. The CDR3, as DNA: TGTGCCAGCAGCTTCTACGGGGGCTATGAGCAGTTCTTC.

This clonotype has just a few counts. J is TRBJ2-3 and V is TRBV5-6; 8 nucleotides align to TRBD1. The CDR3 length is 15 residues. After removal of 4 bases from V and 1 base from J, the junction contained 5 bases not matched to a gene. Germline V gene lookup returns CDR1 SGHDT and CDR2 YYEEEE. CDR3 sequence: CASSPLGQGTDTQYF. The CDR3 region has the DNA TGTGCCAGCAGCCCGCTGGGACAGGGCACAGATACGCAGTATTTT.

This clonotype was seen just once. The junction does not match germline at one end; this may be a read error. This rearrangement joins TRBV12-3 or TRBV12-4 to TRBJ2-3; D might be TRBD2 (5 bases). This CDR3 is 18 amino acids long. The CDR3 DNA reads as TGTACCAGCAGTTTAGCGCTGAAAGGGCGGCGGGTCACAGATACGCAGTATTTT. It is translated as CTSSLALKGRRVTDTQYF.

The genes are TRBV28 and TRBJ1-6; 9 bases agree with TRBD1. Unmatched junction bases numbered 5, after V lost 4 bases and J lost 10 bases. Germline V lookup: CDR1 MDHEN, CDR2 SYDVKM. The CDR3 is made up of 14 amino acids. The CDR3 spells CASSSGTGKSPLHF. CDR3 in DNA: TGTGCCAGCAGTTCCGGGACAGGGAAGTCACCCCTCCACTTT.

This chain links TRBV20-1 with TRBJ2-7, with a tentative D call TRBD2 (5 bases). V dropped 4 bases and J dropped 0 bases, with 22 bases sitting between them. Germline CDR1 reads DFQATT; CDR2 reads SNEGSKA (reference sequence). CDR3 length: 17 residues. The CDR3 sequence: CSATSGREKKSSYEQYF. In DNA, the CDR3 is TGCAGTGCTACATCGGGAAGAGAAAAAAAGAGCTCCTACGAGCAGTACTTC.

V usage is TRBV5-1 and J usage is TRBJ2-7; no clear D. Germline V lookup: CDR1 SGHRS, CDR2 YFSETQ. The CDR3 extends over 15 amino acids. V lost 0 bases to trimming and J lost 0 bases, with 10 bases between them. DNA for the CDR3: TGCGCCAGCAGCTTGGATGTTAGAGCCTCCTACGAGCAGTACTTC. Translating gives CASSLDVRASYEQYF.

There are a few counts of this clonotype. V usage is TRBV5-5 and J usage is TRBJ2-2; TRBD1 agrees at 8 bases. From germline, CDR1 is SGHKS and CDR2 YYEKEE (reference sequence). CDR3 length: 16 amino acids. V was pared by 2 bases and J by 2 bases, with 5 bases of the junction left unmatched. The CDR3 nucleotides are TGTGCCAGCAGCTTTCAGGGGGCACCTAACACCGGGGAGCTGTTTTTT. Its protein is CASSFQGAPNTGELFF.

A few counts support this clonotype. The genes are TRBV5-1 and TRBJ1-1; TRBD1 aligns across 7 bases. Germline CDR1 SGHRS, CDR2 YFSETQ. This CDR3 region has 16 residues. V lost 2 bases to trimming and J lost 5 bases; unmatched junction nucleotides: 12. CDR3 residues: CASSFSTGRKVTEAFF. As DNA, the CDR3 is TGCGCCAGCAGCTTCTCGACAGGGAGAAAGGTTACTGAAGCTTTCTTT.

The chain has TRBV5-5 and TRBJ1-1, with D maybe TRBD1 (6 bases). The CDR3 has 15 amino acids. Germline lookup yields CDR1 SGHKS and CDR2 YYEKEE (reference sequence). V was shortened by 3 bases and J by 4 bases, with 16 bases between the two germline ends. CDR3 sequence (DNA): TGTGCCAGCAGCTGGGAGCAGGGGTTTGGCACTGAAGCTTTCTTT. This sequence encodes CASSWEQGFGTEAFF.

The chain combines TRBV4-1 with TRBJ1-2, with D hard to call. V was clipped by 4 bases and J by 5 bases, with 17 bases between them. Per the germline V gene, CDR1 is MGHRA and CDR2 is YSYEKL. CDR3 length equals 15 residues. The CDR3 nucleotides are TGCGCCAGCAGCCTAACCCTGGATCCCGGGTATGGCTACACCTTC. It yields the protein CASSLTLDPGYGYTF.

The chain recombines TRBV4-3 with TRBJ2-3; 7 nucleotides match TRBD1. The junction had 4 bases not matched to a gene; V was cut back by 3 bases and J by 4 bases. Germline lookup yields CDR1 LGHNA and CDR2 YSLEER. The CDR3 consists of 14 residues. The chain's CDR3 is CASSQTGTADTQYF. CDR3 DNA: TGCGCCAGCAGCCAGACAGGGACGGCAGATACGCAGTATTTT.

The table lists this clonotype with a few counts. The V gene is TRBV29-1, the J gene TRBJ1-2, with 10 bases lining up with TRBD1. The CDR3 has 15 residues. Germline V CDR1 and CDR2: SQVTM, ANQGSEA. V lost 6 bases and J lost 3; bases outside the gene matches: 10. CDR3 sequence: CSVPSGDRGHYGYTF. The CDR3 DNA follows: TGCAGCGTCCCCAGTGGAGACAGGGGGCACTATGGCTACACCTTC.

This clonotype appeared many times. This chain connects TRBV5-1 to TRBJ2-3; weak D call: TRBD2 (5 bases). CDR1 SGHRS and CDR2 YFSETQ come from the germline V gene. V was trimmed by 2 bases and J by 2 bases, leaving 12 bases between them. The CDR3 sequence is 15 residues long. DNA for the CDR3: TGCGCCAGCAGCTTCAGTGGGAGTCCCACAGATACGCAGTATTTT. Encoded protein: CASSFSGSPTDTQYF. The entire variable domain, with the rest obtained from reference TRBV5-1 and TRBJ2-3, is as follows: KAGVTQTPRYLIKTRGQQVTLSCSPISGHRSVSWYQQTPGQGLQFLFEYFSETQRNKGNFPGRFSGRQFSNSRSEMNVSTLELGDSALYLCASSFSGSPTDTQYFGPGTRLTVL.

This chain uses TRBV24-1 with TRBJ2-1, with D possibly called TRBD1 or TRBD2 (6 bases each). V was clipped by 4 bases and J by 7 bases, with 19 bases between them. The germline V gene encodes CDR1 KGHDR and CDR2 SFDVKD. CDR3 size: 16 residues. The CDR3 here is CATSEPGADLLNEQFF. CDR3 sequence (DNA): TGTGCCACCAGTGAGCCGGGGGCGGACCTGTTAAATGAGCAGTTCTTC.